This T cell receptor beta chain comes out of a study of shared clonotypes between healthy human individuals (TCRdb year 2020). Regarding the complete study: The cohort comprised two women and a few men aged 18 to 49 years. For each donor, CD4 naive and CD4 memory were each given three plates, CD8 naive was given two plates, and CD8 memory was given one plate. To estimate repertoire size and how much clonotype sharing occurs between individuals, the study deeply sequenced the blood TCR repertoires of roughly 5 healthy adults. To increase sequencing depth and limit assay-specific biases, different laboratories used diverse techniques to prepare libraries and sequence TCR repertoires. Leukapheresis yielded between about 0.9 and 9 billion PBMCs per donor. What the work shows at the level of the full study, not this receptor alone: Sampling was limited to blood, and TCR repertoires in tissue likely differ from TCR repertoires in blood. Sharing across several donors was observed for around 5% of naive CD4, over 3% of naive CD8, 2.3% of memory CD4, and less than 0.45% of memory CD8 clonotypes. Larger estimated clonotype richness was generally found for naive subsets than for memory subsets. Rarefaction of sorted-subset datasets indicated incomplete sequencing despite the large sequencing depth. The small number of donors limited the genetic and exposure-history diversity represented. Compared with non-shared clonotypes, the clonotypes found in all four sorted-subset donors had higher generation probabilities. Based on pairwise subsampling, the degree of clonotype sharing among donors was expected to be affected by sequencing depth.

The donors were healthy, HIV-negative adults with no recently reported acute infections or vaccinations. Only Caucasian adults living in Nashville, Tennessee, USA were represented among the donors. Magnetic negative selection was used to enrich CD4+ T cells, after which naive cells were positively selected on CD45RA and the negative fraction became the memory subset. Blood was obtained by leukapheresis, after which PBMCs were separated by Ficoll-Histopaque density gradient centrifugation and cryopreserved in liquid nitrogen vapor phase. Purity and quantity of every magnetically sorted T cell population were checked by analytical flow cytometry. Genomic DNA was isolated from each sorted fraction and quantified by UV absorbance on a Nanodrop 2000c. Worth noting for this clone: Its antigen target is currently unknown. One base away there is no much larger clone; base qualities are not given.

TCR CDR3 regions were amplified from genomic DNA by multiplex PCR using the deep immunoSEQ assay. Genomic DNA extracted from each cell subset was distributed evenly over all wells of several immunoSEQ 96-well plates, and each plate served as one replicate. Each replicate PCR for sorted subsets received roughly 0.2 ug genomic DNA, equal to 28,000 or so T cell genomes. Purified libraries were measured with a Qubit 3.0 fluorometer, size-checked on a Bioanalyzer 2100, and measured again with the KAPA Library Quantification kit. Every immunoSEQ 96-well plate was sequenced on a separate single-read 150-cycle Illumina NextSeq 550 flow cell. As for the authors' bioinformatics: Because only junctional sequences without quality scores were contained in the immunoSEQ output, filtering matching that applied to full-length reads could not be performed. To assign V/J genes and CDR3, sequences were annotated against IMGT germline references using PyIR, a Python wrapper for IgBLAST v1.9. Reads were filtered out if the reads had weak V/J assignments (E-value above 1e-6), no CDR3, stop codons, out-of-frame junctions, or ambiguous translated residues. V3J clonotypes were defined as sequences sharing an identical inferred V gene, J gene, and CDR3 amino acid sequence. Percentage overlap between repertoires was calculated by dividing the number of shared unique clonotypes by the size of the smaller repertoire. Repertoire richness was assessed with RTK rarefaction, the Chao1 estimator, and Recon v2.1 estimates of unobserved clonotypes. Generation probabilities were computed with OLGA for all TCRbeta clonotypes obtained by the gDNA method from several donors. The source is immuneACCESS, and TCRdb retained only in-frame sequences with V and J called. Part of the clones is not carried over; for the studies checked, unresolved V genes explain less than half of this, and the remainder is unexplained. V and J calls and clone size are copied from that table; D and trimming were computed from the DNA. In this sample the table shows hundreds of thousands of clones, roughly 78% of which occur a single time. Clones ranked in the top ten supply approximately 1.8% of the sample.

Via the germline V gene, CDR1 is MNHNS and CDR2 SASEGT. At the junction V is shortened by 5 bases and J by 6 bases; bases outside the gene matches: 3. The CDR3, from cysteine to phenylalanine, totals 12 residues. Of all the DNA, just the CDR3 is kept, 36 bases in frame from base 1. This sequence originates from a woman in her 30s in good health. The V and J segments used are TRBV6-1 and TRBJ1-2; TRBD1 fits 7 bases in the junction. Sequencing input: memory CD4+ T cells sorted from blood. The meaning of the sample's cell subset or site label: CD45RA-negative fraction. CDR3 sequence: CASSLDRDGYTF. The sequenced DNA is TGTGCCAGCAGTTTAGACAGGGATGGCTACACCTTC.